The 16 T cell receptor beta chains listed next were all sequenced from one sample in a study of T cell clonotyping in hematopoietic cell transplantation. Time point described: recipient sample about 28 days before transplant, after cytoreduction. Clones were read by immunoSEQ multiplex PCR, and TCRdb kept only the in-frame ones, dropping some. The profile shows approximately 11,000 clones, about 92% of them singletons. The starting material was peripheral blood mononuclear cells, obtained before stem cell transplant. The receptors derive from a middle-aged woman with acute myeloid leukemia. Some clones in this sample may be carry-over from other donors' samples.

V and J are TRBV25-1 and TRBJ1-2; possibly TRBD1 for D (5 bases). The ends were cut back, 4 bases at V and 2 bases at J, with 11 bases in the middle. CDR1 and CDR2 (germline): MGHDK, SYGVNS. This CDR3 spans 14 amino acids. The CDR3 region has the DNA TGTGCCAGCAGTGGGGGGGACCGAAACTATGGCTACACCTTC. Its translation: CASSGGDRNYGYTF.

The DNA of the CDR3 is TGTGCCAGCAGCTTAGGTCTGGACAGGGGTTCCCACTCTGGAAACACCATATATTTT. Encoded protein: CASSLGLDRGSHSGNTIYF. The chain recombines TRBV7-9 with TRBJ1-3; the match to TRBD1 covers 9 bases. Trimming cost V 1 base and J 0 bases; bases outside gene matches: 10. This CDR3 has 19 amino acids. In germline, CDR1 is SEHNR, CDR2 FQNEAQ (reference sequence).

This clone was counted only a few times. The chain carries TRBV27 and TRBJ1-2; 8 bases are a match to TRBD1. Germline V gives CDR1 MNHEY, CDR2 SMNVEV (reference sequence). V dropped 6 bases and J dropped 6; count of bases not matched to a gene: 9. The CDR3 is 14 residues long. The CDR3, as DNA: TGTGCCAGCAGACAGCAGGGGGCGGTCGATGGCTACACCTTC. Residues: CASRQQGAVDGYTF.

The chain combines TRBV10-3 with TRBJ1-2, with TRBD1 matching over 7 bases. With 7 bases clipped from V and 2 bases from J, the junction kept 10 bases outside the gene matches. Germline V gives CDR1 ENHRY, CDR2 SYGVKD. This CDR3 comprises 15 residues. The CDR3 region is CAINQGQTANYGYTF. The CDR3 DNA reads as TGTGCCATCAACCAGGGACAGACGGCGAACTATGGCTACACCTTC.

The gene calls are TRBV19 and TRBJ2-7; D may be TRBD1 (5 bases). V lost 8 bases and J lost 3, with 8 bases in between. The V gene's germline CDR1 is LNHDA and CDR2 SQIVND (reference sequence). The CDR3 length is 11 residues. The CDR3 loop reads CASSRGYEQYF. CDR3 nucleotide sequence: TGTGCCAGTTCAAGGGGCTACGAGCAGTACTTC.

This chain connects TRBV5-1 to TRBJ2-3; D unresolved. V lost 2 bases, J lost 4 bases, and 8 bases lay in between. Germline V gene lookup returns CDR1 SGHRS and CDR2 YFSETQ. The CDR3 totals 13 residues. DNA of the CDR3: TGCGCCAGCAGCTTTGAAGGGCCAGATACGCAGTATTTT. It yields the protein CASSFEGPDTQYF.

The V call is TRBV7-8, the J call TRBJ1-2; 7 nucleotides line up with TRBD1. Trimming took 4 bases from V and 0 from J; bases not matched to a gene: 5. The CDR3 sequence is 15 residues long. The germline V gene encodes CDR1 SGHVS and CDR2 FQNEAQ. CDR3 sequence: CASSSGTATNYGYTF. The CDR3 nucleotides read TGTGCCAGCAGCTCTGGGACAGCCACTAACTATGGCTACACCTTC.

The J gene is TRBJ2-7, the V gene TRBV19; 7 bases are a match to TRBD2. V shed 11 bases, J shed 6 bases, and the junction held 16 bases outside the gene matches. This CDR3 has 14 amino acids. Germline-derived CDR1 and CDR2 are LNHDA and SQIVND (reference sequence). The CDR3 nucleotides are TGTGCCTCTACGGTAGGGGCGGGAGCCTCCGAGCAGTACTTC. This sequence encodes CASTVGAGASEQYF. Supplemented by reference TRBV19 and TRBJ2-7, the full variable domain reads DGGITQSPKYLFRKEGQNVTLSCEQNLNHDAMYWYRQDPGQGLRLIYYSQIVNDFQKGDIAEGYSVSREKKESFPLTVTSAQKNPTAFYLCASTVGAGASEQYFGPGTRLTVT.

J is TRBJ1-1 and V is TRBV30, with D unclear. Trimming removed 2 bases from V and 1 base from J, with 11 bases in between. The CDR3 spans 14 residues. Germline V lookup: CDR1 GTSNPN, CDR2 SVGIG (reference sequence). The CDR3 nucleotides read TGTGCCTGGAGTTTCGGGCCCCAGAACACTGAAGCTTTCTTT. Its translation is CAWSFGPQNTEAFF.

The chain links TRBV19 to TRBJ2-7; the D is unclear. V gave up 0 bases and J gave up 3 bases, with 12 bases separating them. The CDR3 runs to 15 residues. Germline lookup yields CDR1 LNHDA and CDR2 SQIVND (reference sequence). CDR3 coding DNA: TGTGCCAGTAGTATAGATTGGCAGAACCGCTACGAGCAGTACTTC. As protein: CASSIDWQNRYEQYF.

The rearrangement joins TRBV7-2 to TRBJ2-5; 10 bases fit TRBD2. The J call may be faulty, since TRBJ2-7 better matches the DNA end. The CDR3 loop spans 14 amino acids. Germline CDR1 SGHTA, CDR2 FQGNSA. Written as DNA, the CDR3 is TGTGCCAGCAGCTGGACTAGCGGAACCTACGAGCAGTACTTC. As protein: CASSWTSGTYEQYF.

This clone was detected only a few times. The rearrangement links TRBV5-8 to TRBJ1-1, with 10 bases aligning to TRBD1. V dropped 3 bases and J dropped 2; count of bases not matched to a gene: 10. CDR1 is SGHTS, CDR2 YDEGEE, per germline. The CDR3 consists of 17 residues. The CDR3 DNA is TGTGCCAGCAGCTCAAATTACGGGACAGGGGATAACACTGAAGCTTTCTTT. This translates into CASSSNYGTGDNTEAFF.

V and J are TRBV7-2 and TRBJ2-1; D assignment may be TRBD1 or TRBD2 (5 bases each). Trimming took off 2 bases at V and 5 bases at J, with 10 bases between the two ends. Germline loops: CDR1 SGHTA, CDR2 FQGNSA. The CDR3 is made up of 14 amino acids. The CDR3 DNA sequence: TGTGCCAGCAGCTTAATGGGACCGAACAATGAGCAGTTCTTC. Residues: CASSLMGPNNEQFF.

J is TRBJ2-3 and V is TRBV5-3, with 7 nucleotides matching TRBD1. TRBV5-3 is an ORF, and what it does is uncertain. The CDR3 runs to 16 residues. The ends lost 4 bases at V and 5 bases at J; junction bases unmatched: 13. Here the CDR3 reads CARSGPPPRQGDTQYF. DNA for the CDR3: TGTGCCAGAAGCGGTCCGCCTCCCCGACAGGGAGATACGCAGTATTTT.

The genes are TRBV9 and TRBJ1-3; TRBD1 matches at 8 bases. Germline values: CDR1 SGDLS, CDR2 YYNGEE. The CDR3 sequence is 17 residues long. J was trimmed by 4 bases and V by 0 bases; bases with no gene match: 9. The CDR3 DNA follows: TGTGCCAGCAGCGTAGCCCCCCGACAGGGGTGGGGAAACACCATATATTTT. Amino acid sequence: CASSVAPRQGWGNTIYF.

In its sample, this clone was seen once. The V and J genes are TRBV5-1 and TRBJ2-6, with D tentatively TRBD2 (7 bases). The CDR3 runs 18 residues. Trimming shortened V by 0 bases and J by 0 bases, and 13 bases separated the two germline ends. CDR1 and CDR2 (germline): SGHRS, YFSETQ. CDR3 amino acids: CASSLEGGARSGANVLTF. CDR3 coding DNA: TGCGCCAGCAGCTTGGAGGGGGGGGCACGCTCTGGGGCCAACGTCCTGACTTTC.